The source of this TCR beta chain is a study of T cell clones after liver transplantation. Study as a whole: TCRbeta sequencing after a pre-transplant mixed lymphocyte reaction identified graft-donor-reactive clones, later tracked in post-transplant blood. Draws occurred before transplant, before withdrawal, and after complete or failed withdrawal.

In its sample, this clone was seen a few times. Using immunoSEQ multiplex PCR, the repertoire was profiled, and TCRdb retains in-frame clones only, with some absent. This sample yields more than 95,000 clones, of which 82% are seen a single time; 0.85% to 1% belongs to the top ten. Sorting of unstimulated PBMCs yielded separate CD3+CD4+ and CD3+CD8+ fractions. Sequenced material: CD4+ T cells from blood, taken before liver transplant. The source is a human donor who received a liver transplant.

The CDR3 DNA sequence: TGCGCCAGCAGCTTGGTGAAGACTAGCGGTAACTCCTACAATGAGCAGTTCTTC. It encodes CASSLVKTSGNSYNEQFF. The V call is TRBV5-1, the J call TRBJ2-1; the match to TRBD2 covers 9 bases. The CDR3 length is 18 residues. Trimming removed 0 bases from V and 0 bases from J; junction bases left unmatched: 7. Germline loops: CDR1 SGHRS, CDR2 YFSETQ.